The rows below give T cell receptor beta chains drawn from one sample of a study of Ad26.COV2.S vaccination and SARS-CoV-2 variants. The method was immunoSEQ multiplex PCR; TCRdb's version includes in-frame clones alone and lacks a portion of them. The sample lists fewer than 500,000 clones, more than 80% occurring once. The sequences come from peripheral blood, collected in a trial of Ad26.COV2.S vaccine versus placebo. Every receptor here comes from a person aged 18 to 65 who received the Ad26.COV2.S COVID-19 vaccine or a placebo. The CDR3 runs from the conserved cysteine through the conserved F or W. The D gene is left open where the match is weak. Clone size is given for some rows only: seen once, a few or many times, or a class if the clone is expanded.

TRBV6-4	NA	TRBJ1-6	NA	CASIQGSPYNSPLHF	TGTGCCAGCATTCAGGGTAGCCCCTATAATTCACCCCTCCACTTT
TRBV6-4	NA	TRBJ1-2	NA	CASSETANYGYTF	TGTGCCAGCAGTGAGACAGCTAACTATGGCTACACCTTC
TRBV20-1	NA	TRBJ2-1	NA	CSASKRDNEQFF	TGCAGTGCTAGTAAGCGGGACAATGAGCAGTTCTTC
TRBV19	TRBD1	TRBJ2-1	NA	CASSSLGTGKNEQFF	TGTGCCAGTAGCTCCCTAGGGACAGGGAAGAATGAGCAGTTCTTC
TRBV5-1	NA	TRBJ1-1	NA	CASSLGAGYEAFF	TGCGCCAGCAGCTTGGGGGCGGGTTATGAAGCTTTCTTT
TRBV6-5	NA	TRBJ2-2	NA	CASSYHDKNTGELFF	TGTGCCAGCAGTTACCACGACAAGAACACCGGGGAGCTGTTTTTT
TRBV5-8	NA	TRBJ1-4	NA	CASSFREKLFF	TGTGCCAGCAGCTTTCGTGAAAAACTGTTTTTT
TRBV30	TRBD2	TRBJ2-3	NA	CAWTSGSIADTQYF	TGTGCCTGGACTAGCGGGAGTATTGCAGATACGCAGTATTTT
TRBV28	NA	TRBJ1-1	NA	CASSSPLSLGDTEAFF	TGTGCCAGCAGTAGCCCTCTATCGCTGGGGGACACTGAAGCTTTCTTT
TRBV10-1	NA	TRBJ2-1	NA	CASSEYQAGNEQFF	TGCGCCAGCAGTGAGTATCAAGCGGGCAATGAGCAGTTCTTC
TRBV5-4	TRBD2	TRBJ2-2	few	CASSLLAGAPAGELFF	TGTGCCAGCAGCTTACTCGCGGGAGCTCCCGCCGGGGAGCTGTTTTTT
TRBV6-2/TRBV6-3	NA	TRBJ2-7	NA	CASSPAAYEQYF	TGTGCCAGCAGTCCGGCGGCCTACGAGCAGTACTTC
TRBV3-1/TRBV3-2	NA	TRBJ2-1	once	CASSQDKPGGEQFF	TGTGCCAGCAGCCAAGACAAGCCCGGCGGTGAGCAGTTCTTC
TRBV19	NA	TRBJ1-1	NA	CASSINPGATEAFF	TGTGCCAGTAGTATAAATCCGGGTGCCACTGAAGCTTTCTTT
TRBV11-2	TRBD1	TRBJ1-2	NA	CASSLLQGNGYTF	TGTGCCAGCAGCTTACTACAGGGGAATGGCTACACCTTC
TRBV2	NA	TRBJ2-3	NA	CASSAGQGWDTQYF	TGTGCCAGCAGCGCGGGGCAGGGCTGGGATACGCAGTATTTT
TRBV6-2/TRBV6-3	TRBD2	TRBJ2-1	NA	CASSYSQTSSEQFF	TGTGCCAGCAGTTACTCCCAGACTAGCTCCGAGCAGTTCTTC
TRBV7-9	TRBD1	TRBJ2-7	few	CASSPQGARDEQYF	TGTGCCAGCAGCCCTCAGGGGGCGAGAGACGAGCAGTACTTC
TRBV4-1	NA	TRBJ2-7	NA	CASSRLPGVILYEQYF	TGCGCCAGCAGCCGCCTTCCGGGGGTTATCTTGTACGAGCAGTACTTC
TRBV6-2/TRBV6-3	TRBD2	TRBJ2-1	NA	CASSYVAAGGHLNNEQFF	TGTGCCAGCAGTTACGTCGCGGCGGGAGGGCACCTTAACAATGAGCAGTTCTTC
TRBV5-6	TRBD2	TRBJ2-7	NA	CASSWAPGLENYEQYF	TGTGCCAGCAGCTGGGCGCCGGGACTAGAGAACTACGAGCAGTACTTC
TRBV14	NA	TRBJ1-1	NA	CASSQRGGNTEAFF	TGTGCCAGCAGCCAACGGGGGGGGAACACTGAAGCTTTCTTT
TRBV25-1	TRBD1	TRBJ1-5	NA	CASSEGQGGNQPQHF	TGTGCCAGCAGTGAGGGTCAGGGGGGCAATCAGCCCCAGCATTTT
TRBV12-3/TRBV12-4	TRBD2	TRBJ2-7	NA	CASTPSGSNEQYF	TGTGCCAGCACGCCTAGCGGGAGTAACGAGCAGTACTTC
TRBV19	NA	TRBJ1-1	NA	CASSIGPMNTEAFF	TGTGCCAGTAGTATAGGCCCTATGAACACTGAAGCTTTCTTT
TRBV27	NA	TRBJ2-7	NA	CASSFLPDSYEQYF	TGTGCCAGCAGCTTCTTACCAGACTCCTACGAGCAGTACTTC